Shown below are 9 T cell receptor beta chains from a single sample sequenced in a study of tumor T cells in aggressive B-cell lymphoma. Measured with immunoSEQ multiplex PCR; TCRdb has only the in-frame clones, and not every one. Here the sample spans thousands of clones, roughly 95% being singletons. Sequenced sample: tumor tissue. All receptors derive from an adult with diffuse large B cell lymphoma.

This chain links TRBV11-3 with TRBJ2-3, with 13 bases aligning to TRBD2. The CDR3 sequence is 17 residues long. CDR1 is SGHNT and CDR2 is YENEEA in the germline V gene. Trimming at V came to 4 bases and at J to 2 bases, leaving 6 bases not matched to a gene. The CDR3 loop reads CASSSRTSGSPTDTQYF. CDR3 DNA sequence: TGTGCCAGCAGCTCACGGACTAGCGGGAGCCCCACAGATACGCAGTATTTT. Together with reference TRBV11-3 and TRBJ2-3, the CDR3 gives the full variable domain: EAGVVQSPRYKIIEKKQPVAFWCNPISGHNTLYWYLQNLGQGPELLIRYENEEAVDDSQLPKDRFSAERLKGVDSTLKIQPAELGDSAVYLCASSSRTSGSPTDTQYFGPGTRLTVL.

V is TRBV5-1 and J is TRBJ2-1; 9 bases line up with TRBD2. CDR1 SGHRS and CDR2 YFSETQ come from the germline V gene. The CDR3 is made up of 14 amino acids. J was trimmed by 2 bases and V by 5 bases; bases with no gene match: 2. The CDR3 coding sequence is TGCGCCAGCAGAGCTAGCGGGACCTACAATGAGCAGTTCTTC. Residues: CASRASGTYNEQFF. Combining the CDR3 with reference TRBV5-1 and TRBJ2-1 gives the whole variable domain KAGVTQTPRYLIKTRGQQVTLSCSPISGHRSVSWYQQTPGQGLQFLFEYFSETQRNKGNFPGRFSGRQFSNSRSEMNVSTLELGDSALYLCASRASGTYNEQFFGPGTRLTVL.

This chain joins TRBV5-1 and TRBJ2-1, with 12 bases lining up with TRBD1. CDR1 is SGHRS, CDR2 YFSETQ, per germline. This CDR3 has 16 amino acids. J lost 7 bases, V lost 0 bases, and 5 bases had no gene match. The CDR3 sequence is CASSLDGTGGFNEQFF. The CDR3 DNA reads TGCGCCAGCAGCTTGGATGGGACAGGGGGCTTTAATGAGCAGTTCTTC. The full variable domain, rest sourced from reference TRBV5-1 and TRBJ2-1, is KAGVTQTPRYLIKTRGQQVTLSCSPISGHRSVSWYQQTPGQGLQFLFEYFSETQRNKGNFPGRFSGRQFSNSRSEMNVSTLELGDSALYLCASSLDGTGGFNEQFFGPGTRLTVL.

The CDR3: CASSPASGYNEQFF. DNA of the CDR3: TGTGCCAGCTCACCCGCTAGCGGCTACAATGAGCAGTTCTTC. V is TRBV18 and J is TRBJ2-1; 7 nucleotides match TRBD2. The CDR3 totals 14 residues. Germline V gene lookup returns CDR1 KGHSH and CDR2 LQKENI. The V gene end was trimmed by 3 bases and the J gene end by 3 bases; junction bases not matched to a gene: 2.

J is TRBJ2-1 and V is TRBV7-8; no clear D gene. V lost 1 base, J lost 2 bases, and 6 bases lay in between. Germline V CDR1 and CDR2: SGHVS, FQNEAQ. The CDR3 has 14 amino acids. The CDR3 loop is CASSLVDTYNEQFF. The DNA of the CDR3 is TGTGCCAGCAGCTTAGTAGACACCTACAATGAGCAGTTCTTC.

V usage is TRBV10-3 and J usage is TRBJ1-1; 10 bases map to TRBD1. The V gene's germline CDR1 is ENHRY and CDR2 SYGVKD. The CDR3 length is 19 residues. Trimming cost V 2 bases and J 4 bases; bases outside gene matches: 16. The CDR3 region is CAISEGFDRGRASGTEAFF. The DNA for the CDR3 is TGTGCCATCAGTGAGGGGTTTGACAGGGGGCGCGCTTCGGGCACTGAAGCTTTCTTT.

The chain combines TRBV5-6 with TRBJ1-1; D call uncertain. CDR1 is SGHDT and CDR2 is YYEEEE in the germline V gene. V lost 4 bases to trimming and J lost 6 bases, with 7 bases between them. This CDR3 contains 11 residues. The CDR3 bases are TGTGCCAGCAGCGGAGCCCCTGAAGCTTTCTTT. Protein: CASSGAPEAFF.

This clone is a singleton in its sample. The chain links TRBV18 to TRBJ2-2; perhaps TRBD1 as D (5 bases). V was cut by 6 bases and J by 2 bases, with 10 bases left in between. The CDR3 spans 14 residues. Per the germline V gene, CDR1 is KGHSH and CDR2 is LQKENI. This CDR3 is CASSPQGNTGELFF. CDR3 in DNA: TGTGCCAGCTCTCCGCAGGGTAACACCGGGGAGCTGTTTTTT. Full variable domain (rest looked up from reference TRBV18 and TRBJ2-2): NAGVMQNPRHLVRRRGQEARLRCSPMKGHSHVYWYRQLPEEGLKFMVYLQKENIIDESGMPKERFSAEFPKEGPSILRIQQVVRGDSAAYFCASSPQGNTGELFFGEGSRLTVL.

The chain has TRBV2 and TRBJ2-7; 11 nucleotides align to TRBD1. This CDR3 comprises 16 residues. Germline V gene lookup returns CDR1 SNHLY and CDR2 FYNNEI. The J segment lost 2 bases and the V segment lost 6 bases, leaving 9 bases of the junction unmatched. The DNA of the CDR3 is TGTGCCAGCAGCCGGGGACAGGGGGGGATCACCTACGAGCAGTACTTC. Translation gives CASSRGQGGITYEQYF.